This TCR beta chain appears in the sequencing data of a study of identical twins (dated by TCRdb to about 2016). For the wider study: TCR alpha and beta repertoires from monozygotic twins, unrelated adults of various ages and cord blood were deep-sequenced to test whether fetal clonotypes persist. To rule out contamination, the twin experiments were replicated at different times with different library preparation protocols. The paper as a whole reports these results and caveats: Zero-insertion analyses could be partly confounded by invariant T cells such as MAIT and iNKT, although diverse VJ usage argued against such confounding for most clonotypes. Because the same donors could not be followed over many years, the conclusions relied on cross-sectional statistical analysis. Excess twin sharing in beta out-of-frame sequences was weaker because fewer shared sequences lowered the signal-to-noise ratio. Abundant cord blood beta clonotypes had fewer insertions, young adult naive repertoires showed a similar but weaker trend, and memory repertoires showed no such trend. In monozygotic twins, recombination models systematically underestimated out-of-frame TCR alpha sharing, but the models matched the sharing seen between unrelated individuals. Compared with coincidental sharing between unrelated individuals, an excess of low generation-probability sequences was observed among out-of-frame TCR alpha sequences shared between twins.

From a lookup of the germline V gene, CDR1 and CDR2 are MGHRA and YSYEKL. After removal of 4 bases from V and 3 bases from J, the junction retains 7 bases not matched to a gene. The CDR3 covers 15 residues, taking in both the cysteine and the phenylalanine. Only the CDR3 portion is preserved as DNA: 45 bases, with reading frame beginning at the first base. Every donor in the study was a healthy Caucasian. The twin cohort consisted of three pairs of female monozygotic twins, all aged about 18 to 29 years. Positive isolation kits from Invitrogen were used to isolate the CD4+ and CD8+ T cell populations. This clonotype appeared a few times. What this receptor recognizes is not known. Per-nucleotide qualities are absent, and no much larger clonotype sits a single base away. The library was generated by 5' RACE. Sequencing was carried out with an Illumina HiSeq 2000. Template switching introduced a universal primer binding site; the final cDNA contained a unique molecular identifier, enabling accurate counting of TCR cDNA molecules. Specific primers in the conserved constant-segment region were used to synthesize first-strand cDNA for the TCR alpha and beta chains. To control for contamination, every cDNA library was double barcoded, receiving both a SMART-Mk sample barcode and Illumina barcodes. Two successive PCR steps introduced TruSeq adapter sequences along with Illumina sample barcodes. The Illumina HiSeq platform was used with custom primers to sequence TCR alpha and beta cDNA libraries. Under the source paper's analysis protocol: Raw reads were processed with MiGEC to extract unique molecular identifiers, and MiXCR was used to determine CDR3 positions. For each individual, recombination models were inferred using an EM algorithm with the repgenHMM and IGoR tools. Shared clonotype analysis was performed with the tcR package in R, normalizing sharing by the product of cloneset sizes. To study raw recombination without the effects of thymic and clonal selection, out-of-frame nonproductive sequences were analyzed. In TCRdb, the public reads were trimmed at Q25 with fastp and aligned with MiXCR, with productive beta chains retained. Entries are consolidated by CDR3 protein sequence, retaining the most common genes and DNA. The V and J calls and clone size are TCRdb's, not the authors'. The sample table shows about 190,000 distinct CDR3 sequences, and about a sixth are seen once. Over 35% of the sample comes from the top ten.

These data also formed part of another study, on T cells expressing NK-cell markers. The second source states: In sorted CD3+CD56+NKG2C+, CD3+CD56+NKG2C- and CD3+CD56-NKG2C+ T-cell subsets from eight or nine donors, TCR beta-chain repertoires were profiled. Seven of the eight sequenced donors were HCMV-seropositive and one was HCMV-seronegative. To restrict sorting to alphabetaTCR-expressing T cells, an anti-gammadeltaTCR antibody was added in several experiments. In roughly 6 donors, the dominant CD3+CD56+NKG2C+ clonotypes ranked among the top 10 CD8+ clonotypes, making up about 1.0-7.5% of CD8+ T cells. Those dominant clonotypes were again the most abundant among CD3+CD56-NKG2C+ cells in a few donors, at about 25-60.1%. Whether the expanded NKG2C-expressing T cell clones were specific for HCMV antigens was left unclear. All eight donors whose samples were sequenced were randomly selected healthy volunteers, three of them men and five women. A commercial ELISA kit detecting HCMV-specific IgG in serum was used to determine HCMV serostatus. Reads were demultiplexed and grouped by UMI with MIGEC, and clonotypes were assembled and quantified with MiTCR. To remove erroneous sequences, TCR cDNA sequences were retained only when supported by two or more reads. The tcR package was used for downstream repertoire analysis, with clonotypes matched between fractions based on CDR3 nucleotide sequence plus V segment. Antigen specificity was annotated against VDJdb with VDJmatch, allowing one amino acid substitution in CDR3.

The sequence joins TRBV4-1 to TRBJ2-7, with 9 bases aligning to TRBD1. The source material was CD8+ T cells sorted from blood. The TCR comes from a woman aged 18-29 years in good health. The CDR3 protein is CASSLRTGEIYEQYF. The base sequence is TGCGCCAGCAGCCTCAGGACAGGGGAGATCTACGAGCAGTACTTC.